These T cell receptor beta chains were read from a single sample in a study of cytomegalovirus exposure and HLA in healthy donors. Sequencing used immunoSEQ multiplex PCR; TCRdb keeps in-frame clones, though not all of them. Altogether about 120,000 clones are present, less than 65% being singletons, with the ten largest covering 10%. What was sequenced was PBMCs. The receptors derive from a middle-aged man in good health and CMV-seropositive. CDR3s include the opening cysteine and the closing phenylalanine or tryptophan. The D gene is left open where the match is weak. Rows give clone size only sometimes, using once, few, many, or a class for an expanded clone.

CDR3 DNA: TGTGCCAGCAGCGTAGAGGGACTATGGAACACTGAAGCTTTCTTT
CDR3 protein: CASSVEGLWNTEAFF
V gene: TRBV9
D gene: .
clone size: .
J gene: TRBJ1-1

CDR3 DNA: TGTGCCAGCAGTGAACAGTTTACATTGAACACTGAAGCTTTCTTT
CDR3 protein: CASSEQFTLNTEAFF
V gene: TRBV6-1
D gene: .
clone size: .
J gene: TRBJ1-1

CDR3 DNA: TGTGCCAGCACCCTAACGGGGGACAGCAATCAGCCCCAGCATTTT
CDR3 protein: CASTLTGDSNQPQHF
V gene: TRBV2
D gene: .
clone size: few
J gene: TRBJ1-5

CDR3 DNA: TGCGCCAGCAGCCAAGAGCCTACTAGCGGGGGGGCCGTAGATACGCAGTATTTT
CDR3 protein: CASSQEPTSGGAVDTQYF
V gene: TRBV4-1
D gene: TRBD2
clone size: .
J gene: TRBJ2-3

CDR3 DNA: TGTGCCAGCAGCTTGGTTAGACAGGGATCTGACACTGAAGCTTTCTTT
CDR3 protein: CASSLVRQGSDTEAFF
V gene: TRBV5-5
D gene: TRBD1
clone size: .
J gene: TRBJ1-1

CDR3 DNA: TGTGCCAGCAGTTTAAACCCCCCGGGAGCCGGCGATGAGCAGTTCTTC
CDR3 protein: CASSLNPPGAGDEQFF
V gene: TRBV27
D gene: .
clone size: .
J gene: TRBJ2-1

CDR3 DNA: TGTGCTAGTGCCCGTCGGGGAGGGGAGACTGAAGCTTTCTTT
CDR3 protein: CASARRGGETEAFF
V gene: TRBV12-5
D gene: .
clone size: few
J gene: TRBJ1-1

CDR3 DNA: TGTGCCAGCATGGGACAGGGTTGGGGCTACACCTTC
CDR3 protein: CASMGQGWGYTF
V gene: TRBV27
D gene: TRBD1
clone size: few
J gene: TRBJ1-2

CDR3 DNA: TGTGCCAGCAGCTTGAGTATGGGACAGCGCACCGGGGAGCTGTTTTTT
CDR3 protein: CASSLSMGQRTGELFF
V gene: TRBV5-4
D gene: TRBD1
clone size: few
J gene: TRBJ2-2

CDR3 DNA: TGTGCCAGCACCCCTTTGAGGTTGGCTAATGAAAAACTGTTTTTT
CDR3 protein: CASTPLRLANEKLFF
V gene: TRBV7-9
D gene: .
clone size: .
J gene: TRBJ1-4

CDR3 DNA: TGTGCCAGCAGCCCCCGTAGGGGACAGGGATTCCGCGAGCAGTACTTC
CDR3 protein: CASSPRRGQGFREQYF
V gene: TRBV7-9
D gene: TRBD1
clone size: .
J gene: TRBJ2-7

CDR3 DNA: TGTGCCAGCAGCTTGGACAGGGGAACGGGCTATGGCTACACCTTC
CDR3 protein: CASSLDRGTGYGYTF
V gene: TRBV11-2
D gene: TRBD1
clone size: .
J gene: TRBJ1-2

CDR3 DNA: TGTGCCATCAGCCCCCCCGGGACTACCTACAATGAGCAGTTCTTC
CDR3 protein: CAISPPGTTYNEQFF
V gene: TRBV10-3
D gene: TRBD2
clone size: .
J gene: TRBJ2-1

CDR3 DNA: TGTGCCAGTAGCCACTCCCGGGACAGGAGATCCTACGAGCAGTACTTC
CDR3 protein: CASSHSRDRRSYEQYF
V gene: TRBV19
D gene: TRBD1
clone size: .
J gene: TRBJ2-7

CDR3 DNA: TGTGCCAGCAGTTACGATTCAGGGGGCATGGACACCATATATTTT
CDR3 protein: CASSYDSGGMDTIYF
V gene: TRBV6-6
D gene: TRBD1
clone size: .
J gene: TRBJ1-3

CDR3 DNA: TGTGCCAGCAGTGATAGGGGGCAGGGTCCTAGTGGCTACACCTTC
CDR3 protein: CASSDRGQGPSGYTF
V gene: TRBV25-1
D gene: TRBD1
clone size: few
J gene: TRBJ1-2

CDR3 DNA: TGTGCCCCGCCAGTGGCGACAGATTCTGCTTTCTTT
CDR3 protein: CAPPVATDSAFF
V gene: TRBV10-3
D gene: .
clone size: .
J gene: TRBJ1-1

CDR3 DNA: TGTGCCTGGGACAGCTGGGGTACAGATACGCAGTATTTT
CDR3 protein: CAWDSWGTDTQYF
V gene: TRBV30
D gene: .
clone size: .
J gene: TRBJ2-3

CDR3 DNA: TGTGCCAGCAGTTTGCCGGGACAGGGGGCTGGTGAGCAGTTCTTC
CDR3 protein: CASSLPGQGAGEQFF
V gene: TRBV28
D gene: TRBD1
clone size: .
J gene: TRBJ2-1

CDR3 DNA: TGTGCCAGCAGTTATACAGGGGGCCGTCAGCCCCAGCATTTT
CDR3 protein: CASSYTGGRQPQHF
V gene: TRBV6-6
D gene: TRBD1
clone size: .
J gene: TRBJ1-5